These T cell receptor beta chains were read from a single sample in a study of blood T cell repertoires in COVID-19. Generated by immunoSEQ multiplex PCR, the TCRdb table keeps only in-frame clones and is missing some. The data hold 180,000 or so clones, with approximately 89% observed a single time. Sequencing input: PBMCs or T cells enriched from blood (not recorded which). These receptors were taken from a man aged 35 to 55 who had recovered from COVID-19. Each CDR3 is given with its conserved first and last residue. The D gene is left open where the match is weak. For some rows the clone size is stated as once, few or many, or as a class when expanded; others skip it.

>NA|TRBD1|TRBJ1-2|TRBV28
TGTGCCAGCAGATCCCGGGACAGGGGCTATGGCTACACCTTC
CASRSRDRGYGYTF
>NA|NA|TRBJ1-1|TRBV19
TGTGCCAGTAGTATAGATGTGGGGGGGCCCACTGAAGCTTTCTTT
CASSIDVGGPTEAFF
>NA|NA|TRBJ1-1|TRBV9
TGTGCCAGCAGCGTAGCTTCTCCGACGGGGAGCACTGAAGCTTTCTTT
CASSVASPTGSTEAFF
>NA|NA|TRBJ1-5|TRBV7-9
TGTGCCAGCAGCTTTGGCGGACAGCCCCAGCATTTT
CASSFGGQPQHF
>NA|NA|TRBJ2-3|TRBV29-1
TGCAGCGTTGAATTTCGGGGTACAGATACGCAGTATTTT
CSVEFRGTDTQYF
>NA|TRBD1|TRBJ1-5|TRBV5-6
TGTGCCAGCAACAAAGGGACAGGGGGATATCAGCCCCAGCATTTT
CASNKGTGGYQPQHF
>NA|NA|TRBJ2-1|TRBV4-1
TGCGCCAGCAGCCATCACCCCGGGACTTTGCGTTACAATGAGCAGTTCTTC
CASSHHPGTLRYNEQFF
>NA|NA|TRBJ2-3|TRBV6-5
TGTGCCAGCAACGAGGACACAGATACGCAGTATTTT
CASNEDTDTQYF
>NA|NA|TRBJ1-2|TRBV10-3
TGTGCCATCAGCGACACCAACTATGGCTACACCTTC
CAISDTNYGYTF
>NA|TRBD1|TRBJ1-6|TRBV9
TGTGCCAGCAGCCCGGGACAGGGGGATAATTCACCCCTCCACTTT
CASSPGQGDNSPLHF
>NA|NA|TRBJ1-1|TRBV9
TGTGCCAGCAGCGGAACTAATGAAGCTTTCTTT
CASSGTNEAFF
>NA|TRBD1|TRBJ2-5|TRBV24-1
TGTGCCACCAGTGATGCCGGGCTTCAGGGGGCCCAGTACTTC
CATSDAGLQGAQYF
>NA|NA|TRBJ1-5|TRBV6-5
TGTGCCAGCAGGAAACAGGAATTTAATCAGCCCCAGCATTTT
CASRKQEFNQPQHF
>NA|NA|TRBJ1-5|TRBV12-5
TGTGCTAGTGGAGACGGGGGTCAGCCCCAGCATTTT
CASGDGGQPQHF
>NA|TRBD1|TRBJ2-3|TRBV23-1
TGCGCCAGCAGTCAGCGGGGACAGGGCACAGATACGCAGTATTTT
CASSQRGQGTDTQYF
>NA|TRBD1|TRBJ1-1|TRBV9
TGTGCCAGCAGCCCCAGGGGGCCACTATCGCACACTGAAGCTTTCTTT
CASSPRGPLSHTEAFF
>NA|NA|TRBJ2-3|TRBV13
TGTGCCAGCAGCCCCAAAACTTCAACGTTATCAGATACGCAGTATTTT
CASSPKTSTLSDTQYF
>NA|NA|TRBJ2-7|TRBV7-6
TGTGCCAGCAGCAGACTCCCAGGGATTGGCGAGCAGTACTTC
CASSRLPGIGEQYF
>NA|NA|TRBJ2-7|TRBV5-1
TGCGCCAGCAGCTCCCAGGGTCTCTTGGAGCAGTACTTC
CASSSQGLLEQYF
>few|NA|TRBJ1-2|TRBV21-1
TGTGCCAGCAGCAAAGTAGGGGATGGCTACACCTTC
CASSKVGDGYTF
>NA|NA|TRBJ1-3|TRBV15
TGTGCCACCAGCAGAGACCTCCCGACTGGGAACACCATATATTTT
CATSRDLPTGNTIYF
>NA|NA|TRBJ1-5|TRBV18
TGTGCCAGCTCACAATCTTTCTCGACCGATTGGCCGGAGAATCAGCCCCAGCATTTT
CASSQSFSTDWPENQPQHF
>NA|NA|TRBJ1-2|TRBV2
TGTGCCAGCAGTGAGGGGGCAGGGAACGGGCCAAACTATGGCTACACCTTC
CASSEGAGNGPNYGYTF
>NA|NA|TRBJ1-2|TRBV6-2/TRBV6-3
TGTGCCAGCAGTTATTCGCGTCTTGACTATGGCTACACCTTC
CASSYSRLDYGYTF
>NA|TRBD2|TRBJ2-3|TRBV5-1
TGCGCCAGCAGCTCGGGACTAGCGGGAGGGCCGGAGGGAGATACGCAGTATTTT
CASSSGLAGGPEGDTQYF
>once|NA|TRBJ2-3|TRBV11-3
TGTGCCAGCAGCGGCCAGGGTAGCACGCAGTATTTT
CASSGQGSTQYF
>NA|NA|TRBJ2-2|TRBV5-1
TGCGCCAGCAGCCCACAGGGAAACACCGGGGAGCTGTTTTTT
CASSPQGNTGELFF
>NA|NA|TRBJ1-1|TRBV27
TGTGCCAGCAGCCAAAGCCCGGGGTCGGGCACTGAAGCTTTCTTT
CASSQSPGSGTEAFF
>NA|NA|TRBJ1-1|TRBV5-1
TGCGCCAGCAGTCAACAGGTGTCTAACACTGAAGCTTTCTTT
CASSQQVSNTEAFF
>NA|NA|TRBJ1-2|TRBV28
TGTGCCGCGGTGGAAGGAGACTATGGCTACACCTTC
CAAVEGDYGYTF
>NA|NA|TRBJ2-5|TRBV24-1
TGTGCCACCAGTGATTTCACCCTAGTGGGAGAGACCCAGTACTTC
CATSDFTLVGETQYF
>NA|TRBD1|TRBJ2-7|TRBV28
TGTGCCAGCAGTTGGACAGGGGGCCGGGACGAGCAGTACTTC
CASSWTGGRDEQYF
>NA|NA|TRBJ2-1|TRBV7-8
TGTGCCAGCAGCTTAGCAGCAGGGATCCATGAGCAGTTCTTC
CASSLAAGIHEQFF
>NA|TRBD1|TRBJ2-5|TRBV7-2
TGTGCCAGCAGCCTCCGACAGGGACCGGAGACCCAGTACTTC
CASSLRQGPETQYF
>NA|TRBD1|TRBJ1-2|TRBV2
TGTGCCAGCAGCGTCGGGGTGGACAGGGGTGATGGCTACACCTTC
CASSVGVDRGDGYTF
>NA|NA|TRBJ1-5|TRBV27
TGTGCCAGCAGTTTGACAGTTAATCAGCCCCAGCATTTT
CASSLTVNQPQHF
>NA|TRBD1|TRBJ1-5|TRBV28
TGTGCCAGCAGCAACCCGGGACAGGGGAGCAATCAGCCCCAGCATTTT
CASSNPGQGSNQPQHF
>NA|TRBD1|TRBJ1-1|TRBV5-1
TGCGCCAGCAGTTGGGGACAGGCCACTGAAGCTTTCTTT
CASSWGQATEAFF
>NA|NA|TRBJ1-2|TRBV27
TGTGCCAGCAGTTTATCGCTGGCGGCAGCTAACTATGGCTACACCTTC
CASSLSLAAANYGYTF
>NA|NA|TRBJ1-1|TRBV30
TGTGCCTGGAGCGCCTGGGGGGGAATGAACACTGAAGCTTTCTTT
CAWSAWGGMNTEAFF
>NA|NA|TRBJ1-1|TRBV6-5
TGTGCCAGCAGAAACCAGAGGGGGGGACACCGAGAAGCTTTCTTT
CASRNQRGGHREAFF
>few|NA|TRBJ1-6|TRBV27
TGTGCCAGCGCTCCCGGGACGGGAGTGAATTCACCCCTCCACTTT
CASAPGTGVNSPLHF
>once|TRBD1|TRBJ1-1|TRBV2
TGTGCCAGGCTTAGCAGGGGGCCTAACACTGAAGCTTTCTTT
CARLSRGPNTEAFF
>few|NA|TRBJ1-2|TRBV28
TGTGCCAGCAGTTTTTCGGGGTATTGCACCTTC
CASSFSGYCTF
>NA|NA|TRBJ1-4|TRBV18
TGTGCCAGCTCACCAAGACAGACTGCAACTAATGAAAAACTGTTTTTT
CASSPRQTATNEKLFF
>NA|NA|TRBJ2-1|TRBV5-1
TGCGCCAGCAGAACAGCGAGGGAGGATGAGCAGTTCTTC
CASRTAREDEQFF
>NA|TRBD1|TRBJ2-2|TRBV6-5
TGTGCCAGCAGCCCACGACGGGACAGGGACGGGGAGCTGTTTTTT
CASSPRRDRDGELFF
>NA|TRBD2|TRBJ2-6|TRBV11-2
TGTGCCACCGGCGGGGGGCCTGGGGCCAACGTCCTGACTTTC
CATGGGPGANVLTF
>NA|NA|TRBJ1-1|TRBV14
TGTGCCAGCAGCCGCAACTATGGGGGGACTGAAGCTTTCTTT
CASSRNYGGTEAFF
>NA|NA|TRBJ1-1|TRBV19
TGTGCCAGCCGTGGGGCTCTTCGCTTTGACACTGAAGCTTTCTTT
CASRGALRFDTEAFF
>NA|TRBD1|TRBJ1-4|TRBV27
TGTGCCAGCAGACTACCGGGACAGGGGGAAAAACTGTTTTTT
CASRLPGQGEKLFF
>NA|NA|TRBJ2-7|TRBV7-9
TGTGCCAGCAGCTTAGTATCCTCCTACGAGCAGTACTTC
CASSLVSSYEQYF
>NA|NA|TRBJ2-3|TRBV12-3/TRBV12-4
TGTGCCAGCAGTCTTTTAGATACGCAGTATTTT
CASSLLDTQYF
>NA|TRBD1|TRBJ2-2|TRBV5-1
TGCGCCAGCAGCCCGGACAGGGACACCGGGGAGCTGTTTTTT
CASSPDRDTGELFF